The 24 T cell receptor beta chains below were found in one sample sequenced in a study of T cells in Graves' hyperthyroidism and ophthalmopathy. From RNA transcripts, TCR beta CDR3 regions were amplified. The TCR CDR3 was amplified in a first-round RT-PCR using the HTBI primer set. TCRdb reprocessed the multiplex PCR reads with MiXCR, giving one entry per CDR3 protein. The sample carries around 500,000 distinct CDR3 sequences, about 15% recorded once. Sequencing was performed on blood. The receptors originated from a woman aged 18-29 years with Graves' hyperthyroidism.

This clonotype was observed at least ten times. This chain uses TRBV29-1 with TRBJ2-7; 11 positions match TRBD2. This CDR3 is 14 amino acids long. Looked up from germline, CDR1 is SQVTM and CDR2 is ANQGSEA. J gave up 4 bases and V 7 bases, and 9 bases lay outside the gene matches. CDR3 residues: CSAKTSGSRYEQYF. The CDR3 DNA is TGCAGCGCAAAAACTAGCGGGAGTAGGTACGAGCAGTACTTC.

In this sample, this clonotype turned up many times. This sequence joins TRBV7-2 and TRBJ2-1; weak D call: TRBD2 (6 bases). The CDR3 is 12 residues long. Germline V lookup: CDR1 SGHTA, CDR2 FQGNSA. V shed 6 bases and J shed 13 bases, with 16 bases lying between them. DNA for the CDR3: TGTGCCAGCAGTTTAATTATCGGGAGACAGTTCTTC. Translated, it gives CASSLIIGRQFF.

As to this clonotype: Possible read error: a much larger clone is one base away. For the CDR3, the DNA is TGTGCCAGCAGTACGGGAGGCAGGGGTTCAGATGAGCAGTTCTTC. Translating it yields CASSTGGRGSDEQFF. V and J are TRBV12-3 or TRBV12-4 and TRBJ2-7, with D possibly matching TRBD2 (7 bases). The closer fit of TRBJ2-1 to the DNA end suggests the J call may be wrong. The CDR3 length is 15 residues.

This clonotype was picked up many times. This sequence joins TRBV3-1 and TRBJ1-1; 8 bases align to TRBD1. Germline loops: CDR1 LGHDT, CDR2 YNNKEL (reference sequence). After removal of 3 bases from V and 4 bases from J, the junction contained 7 bases not matched to a gene. The CDR3 has 15 amino acids. The CDR3 region has the DNA TGTGCCAGCAGCCAGGGAGGACAGGGTGCCACTGAAGCTTTCTTT. This gives the protein CASSQGGQGATEAFF.

This clonotype showed up many times. In DNA form, the CDR3 reads TGTGCCAGCAGCTTAGGGAGAAGCGCCTACGAGCAGTACTTC. It yields the protein CASSLGRSAYEQYF. The rearrangement joins TRBV13 to TRBJ2-7; no definite D call. Germline values: CDR1 PRHDT, CDR2 FYEKMQ (reference sequence). V gave up 0 bases and J gave up 2 bases, with 8 bases separating them. The CDR3 is 14 residues long. Looking up the rest from reference TRBV13 and TRBJ2-7 gives the full variable domain: AAGVIQSPRHLIKEKRETATLKCYPIPRHDTVYWYQQGPGQDPQFLISFYEKMQSDKGSIPDRFSAQQFSDYHSELNMSSLELGDSALYFCASSLGRSAYEQYFGPGTRLTVT.

This clonotype showed up just a few times. The V gene is TRBV10-2, the J gene TRBJ2-3, with 8 bases matching TRBD1. CDR3 size: 15 residues. V gave up 4 bases and J gave up 6 bases; unmatched junction bases: 9. The germline V gene encodes CDR1 WSHSY and CDR2 SAAADI. CDR3 DNA sequence: TGCGCCAGCAGTGTATGGACAGGGCCTCAGGATACGCAGTATTTT. Encoded protein: CASSVWTGPQDTQYF.

This clonotype was seen many times. V and J are TRBV30 and TRBJ2-3, with 8 positions matching TRBD2. From germline, CDR1 is GTSNPN and CDR2 SVGIG (reference sequence). V was clipped by 3 bases and J by 1 base; unmatched bases: 3. The CDR3 is made up of 14 amino acids. CDR3 DNA sequence: TGTGCCTGGAGATCGGGAGGGGGCACAGATACGCAGTATTTT. Translation: CAWRSGGGTDTQYF.

The rearrangement joins TRBV9 to TRBJ2-3, with 9 nucleotides matching TRBD2. The J segment lost 3 bases and the V segment lost 2 bases, leaving 4 bases of the junction unmatched. This CDR3 has 15 residues. The germline V gene encodes CDR1 SGDLS and CDR2 YYNGEE. In DNA form, the CDR3 reads TGTGCCAGCAGCGTTACTAGCGGGCGGACAGATACGCAGTATTTT. Translating it yields CASSVTSGRTDTQYF.

Ten or more counts support this clonotype. CDR3 in amino acids: CATSREENRANGYTF. DNA for the CDR3: TGTGCCACCAGCAGAGAGGAGAACAGGGCTAATGGCTACACCTTC. The chain uses TRBV15 and TRBJ1-2, with TRBD1 as a possible D gene (6 bases). The germline gives CDR1 LNHNV, CDR2 YYDKDF (reference sequence). V lost 0 bases and J lost 6, with 14 bases in between. The CDR3 totals 15 residues.

The chain links TRBV30 to TRBJ2-7; 11 bases map to TRBD2. The germline gives CDR1 GTSNPN, CDR2 SVGIG (reference sequence). The CDR3 covers 16 residues. With V trimmed by 4 bases and J by 2 bases, 10 bases remained unmatched. CDR3 protein: CAWTMLAGGATYEQYF. CDR3 DNA sequence: TGTGCCTGGACCATGCTAGCGGGAGGCGCCACCTACGAGCAGTACTTC.

This clonotype was recorded a few times. The chain has TRBV6-1 and TRBJ2-7; 7 bases map to TRBD1. Germline assignment: CDR1 MNHNS and CDR2 SASEGT. The CDR3 is 15 residues long. After removal of 5 bases from V and 1 base from J, the junction contained 8 bases not matched to a gene. The CDR3 DNA sequence: TGTGCCAGCAGTTCCATGGGACAGAAATCCTACGAGCAGTACTTC. This encodes CASSSMGQKSYEQYF.

This clonotype appeared many times. The genes are TRBV11-3 and TRBJ1-1; possibly TRBD1 for D (5 bases). There are 13 residues in the CDR3. V was cut by 3 bases and J by 7 bases, with 12 bases left in between. Germline CDR1 SGHNT, CDR2 YENEEA. CDR3 region: CASSLGGRGEAFF. The CDR3 DNA sequence: TGTGCCAGCAGCTTGGGGGGACGGGGTGAAGCTTTCTTT. The variable domain in full, completed from reference TRBV11-3 and TRBJ1-1, reads EAGVVQSPRYKIIEKKQPVAFWCNPISGHNTLYWYLQNLGQGPELLIRYENEEAVDDSQLPKDRFSAERLKGVDSTLKIQPAELGDSAVYLCASSLGGRGEAFFGQGTRLTVV.

This chain joins TRBV18 and TRBJ2-1, with 13 bases fitting TRBD2. The J segment lost 8 bases and the V segment lost 4 bases, leaving 5 bases of the junction unmatched. CDR3 length equals 15 residues. The germline gives CDR1 KGHSH, CDR2 LQKENI. The CDR3 spells CASSRTSGRTDEQFF. The CDR3 nucleotides read TGTGCCAGCTCACGGACTAGCGGGAGAACGGATGAGCAGTTCTTC.

The rearrangement joins TRBV5-6 to TRBJ1-2; possibly TRBD1 for D (6 bases). CDR1 SGHDT and CDR2 YYEEEE come from the germline V gene. The CDR3 contains 13 residues. Trimming took off 1 base at V and 8 bases at J, with 12 bases between the two ends. The CDR3 coding sequence is TGTGCCAGCAGCTTGTGGGGGGCGCCCGGCTACACCTTC. Amino acid sequence: CASSLWGAPGYTF.

This clonotype was picked up many times. V is TRBV3-1 and J is TRBJ1-1; perhaps TRBD1 as D (5 bases). Germline CDR1 is LGHDT and CDR2 is YNNKEL (reference sequence). Between the trimmed V and J ends, which lost 0 bases and 4 bases, there was a span of 9 bases. The length of the CDR3 is 14 residues. This CDR3 reads CASSQDARVTEAFF. CDR3 coding DNA: TGTGCCAGCAGCCAAGATGCCAGGGTCACTGAAGCTTTCTTT.

This clonotype came up many times. The rearrangement uses TRBV20-1 and TRBJ1-3; 12 nucleotides align to TRBD1. Germline loops: CDR1 DFQATT, CDR2 SNEGSKA (reference sequence). The CDR3 totals 18 residues. With 3 bases clipped from V and 3 bases from J, the junction kept 12 bases outside the gene matches. As DNA, the CDR3 is TGCAGTGCTAGGTCCCCCGGGACAGGGGGCCGAGTTGGAAACACCATATATTTT. This encodes CSARSPGTGGRVGNTIYF.

This clonotype was picked up many times. This sequence joins TRBV20-1 and TRBJ1-2; 8 positions agree with TRBD1. Trimming at V came to 5 bases and at J to 2 bases, leaving 7 bases not matched to a gene. Germline V lookup: CDR1 DFQATT, CDR2 SNEGSKA (reference sequence). The CDR3 consists of 14 residues. The CDR3 region has the DNA TGCAGTGCTTTGACAGGGGCTGGAAACTATGGCTACACCTTC. Translation: CSALTGAGNYGYTF.

Ten or more counts support this clonotype. The chain recombines TRBV7-9 with TRBJ1-2; D may be TRBD1 (6 bases). Trimming removed 5 bases at V and 2 bases at J, with 12 bases between. The germline V gene has CDR1 SEHNR and CDR2 FQNEAQ (reference sequence). This CDR3 is 14 amino acids long. DNA of the CDR3: TGTGCCAGCAGCCCGGGAGGACAGAACTATGGCTACACCTTC. It translates to CASSPGGQNYGYTF.

The table lists this clonotype with many counts. The rearrangement uses TRBV11-2 and TRBJ2-3; D is unresolved. V was pared by 0 bases and J by 1 base, with 17 bases between. Germline V gives CDR1 SGHAT, CDR2 FQNNGV. This CDR3 contains 18 residues. This chain's CDR3 is CASSLEPVQSLRTDTQYF. As DNA, the CDR3 is TGTGCCAGCAGCTTAGAGCCCGTCCAGAGTCTCCGCACAGATACGCAGTATTTT.

This clonotype has a count of ten or more. The rearrangement links TRBV5-1 to TRBJ1-3; D not resolved. The CDR3 contains 15 residues. Trimming took off 0 bases at V and 0 bases at J, with 7 bases between the two ends. The germline V gene encodes CDR1 SGHRS and CDR2 YFSETQ. Written as DNA, the CDR3 is TGCGCCAGCAGCTTGGCTGCAAGCTCTGGAAACACCATATATTTT. The encoded protein is CASSLAASSGNTIYF.

V is TRBV6-2 or TRBV6-3 and J is TRBJ1-2; D might be TRBD1 (6 bases). CDR3 length: 15 amino acids. CDR1 is MNHEY, CDR2 SVGEGT, per germline. The V and J ends lost 4 bases and 0 bases respectively, with 12 bases between them. The CDR3 region has the DNA TGTGCCAGCAGTTCCCCGCAGGGGACTAACTATGGCTACACCTTC. This translates into CASSSPQGTNYGYTF.

This clonotype was counted many times. This chain connects TRBV7-2 to TRBJ1-5, with 7 nucleotides matching TRBD1. The CDR3 loop spans 15 amino acids. J lost 0 bases, V lost 6 bases, and 5 bases had no gene match. Germline V gene sequence: CDR1 SGHTA, CDR2 FQGNSA. The CDR3 here is CASSQTGYSNQPQHF. The CDR3 coding sequence is TGTGCCAGCAGTCAGACAGGGTATAGCAATCAGCCCCAGCATTTT.

This clonotype was seen many times. In DNA form, the CDR3 reads TGTGCCATACCCTCCGGACCGAATGCGGATGAGCAGTTCTTC. Translated, it gives CAIPSGPNADEQFF. The chain uses TRBV10-3 and TRBJ2-1; D gene ambiguous. This CDR3 comprises 14 residues. Per germline, CDR1 ENHRY and CDR2 SYGVKD. Trimming cost V 9 bases and J 8 bases, with 20 bases left between them.

This clonotype showed up many times. J is TRBJ2-1 and V is TRBV7-9; TRBD2 agrees at 8 bases. The CDR3 is made up of 14 amino acids. CDR1 is SEHNR, CDR2 FQNEAQ, per germline (reference sequence). With 5 bases clipped from V and 2 bases from J, the junction kept 2 bases outside the gene matches. As DNA, the CDR3 is TGTGCCAGCAGCCGGACTAGCCCCTACAATGAGCAGTTCTTC. Protein: CASSRTSPYNEQFF.